These 20 T cell receptor beta chains originate from one sample sequenced in a study of regulatory T cells in long-lasting Graves disease. Construction of the TCR beta libraries employed iRepertoire HTBI primers in conjunction with Arm-PCR of CDR3 regions. TCRdb reprocessed the multiplex PCR reads with MiXCR, giving one entry per CDR3 protein. Seen here are over 500,000 distinct CDR3 sequences, around 15% observed once, and the top ten hold 12%. Indicated time point: newly diagnosed GD, antithyroid drugs for less than 3 months. After RNA was extracted from PBMCs, the TCR library was made from it. The same specimen was also included in a second study, on T cells in Graves' hyperthyroidism and ophthalmopathy.

Sequenced here: peripheral blood mononuclear cells (PBMCs), sampled at new diagnosis, from a patient treated with antithyroid drugs. These receptors came from a man aged 18 to 35 with Graves disease.

This sequence joins TRBV28 and TRBJ2-1; tentatively, D is TRBD2 (6 bases). The germline V and J ends were trimmed by 3 bases and 3 bases, with 9 bases remaining between them. CDR3 length: 14 residues. CDR1 and CDR2 from the germline V gene are MDHEN and SYDVKM. The CDR3 here is CASSFDGGYNEQFF. CDR3 coding DNA: TGTGCCAGCAGTTTCGACGGGGGCTACAATGAGCAGTTCTTC.

This clonotype occurred a few times. The V call is TRBV7-9, the J call TRBJ2-1, with 9 nucleotides matching TRBD2. The germline V gene encodes CDR1 SEHNR and CDR2 FQNEAQ (reference sequence). V shed 5 bases, J shed 9 bases, and the junction held 17 bases outside the gene matches. The CDR3 extends over 17 amino acids. For the CDR3, the DNA is TGTGCCAGCAGCCTCCCCGGGCTGGCGGGAGGGCCGGGTGAGCAGTTCTTC. Translation gives CASSLPGLAGGPGEQFF.

The gene calls are TRBV9 and TRBJ1-1; no definite D call. The V end lost 5 bases, the J end lost 1 base, and 9 bases lay between the germline ends. The CDR3 has 13 amino acids. Germline values: CDR1 SGDLS, CDR2 YYNGEE. Written as DNA, the CDR3 is TGTGCCAGCAGGGGCAGCGGGAACACTGAAGCTTTCTTT. Encoded protein: CASRGSGNTEAFF.

This clonotype has at least ten counts. The J gene is TRBJ2-3, the V gene TRBV7-2; no clear D gene. Trimming removed 5 bases from V and 3 bases from J, with 9 bases in between. Germline CDR1 SGHTA, CDR2 FQGNSA. This CDR3 has 13 residues. The CDR3 region is CASSLGFTDTQYF. The CDR3 bases are TGTGCCAGCAGCCTCGGATTTACAGATACGCAGTATTTT.

The rearrangement links TRBV5-1 to TRBJ2-1; the match to TRBD1 covers 8 bases. The CDR3 covers 13 residues. V trimming: 5 bases; J trimming: 10 bases; junction bases outside the gene matches: 8. Germline CDR1 and CDR2: SGHRS and YFSETQ. The CDR3 is CASRQSGGSEQFF. CDR3 nucleotide sequence: TGCGCCAGCAGACAATCAGGGGGCAGCGAGCAGTTCTTC.

The rearrangement links TRBV11-2 to TRBJ2-1; D is uncertain. Germline V CDR1 and CDR2: SGHAT, FQNNGV. Between the trimmed V and J ends, which lost 1 base and 2 bases, there was a span of 15 bases. The CDR3 runs to 17 residues. CDR3 DNA: TGTGCCAGCAGCTTAGGGAGCCTCTCATTGACCTACAATGAGCAGTTCTTC. Its translation: CASSLGSLSLTYNEQFF.

In this sample, this clonotype turned up many times. The rearrangement uses TRBV3-1 and TRBJ2-7; no definite D call. Deletions cut 2 bases from V and 9 bases from J, with 11 bases between. The CDR3 loop spans 12 amino acids. The V gene's germline CDR1 is LGHDT and CDR2 YNNKEL (reference sequence). Here the CDR3 DNA reads TGTGCCAGCAGCCAACCTGACCTGGGGCAGTACTTC. This sequence encodes CASSQPDLGQYF.

This clonotype came up a few times. The chain has TRBV5-1 and TRBJ1-1, with D possibly TRBD1 on 6 matching bases. The germline V and J ends were trimmed by 4 bases and 11 bases, with 21 bases remaining between them. This CDR3 contains 14 residues. The V gene's germline CDR1 is SGHRS and CDR2 YFSETQ. In DNA, the CDR3 is TGCGCCAGCAGCCCGGGGGGGGCCGGTATGGAGGCTTTCTTT. Amino acid sequence: CASSPGGAGMEAFF.

This clonotype has only a few counts. The chain links TRBV6-2 or TRBV6-3 to TRBJ1-5; no firm D call. The CDR3 has 14 residues. V lost 5 bases and J lost 7, with 15 bases in between. The germline gives CDR1 MNHEY, CDR2 SVGEGT. CDR3 loop: CASSEVGAWQPQHF. CDR3 in DNA: TGTGCCAGCAGTGAAGTTGGAGCTTGGCAGCCCCAGCATTTT.

The table lists this clonotype with many counts. The chain uses TRBV28 and TRBJ1-2, with D uncertain. The V end lost 3 bases, the J end lost 2 bases, and 7 bases lay between the germline ends. Germline CDR1 MDHEN, CDR2 SYDVKM. This CDR3 spans 13 amino acids. The DNA for the CDR3 is TGTGCCAGCAGTTTCGGCAGAAACTATGGCTACACCTTC. This encodes CASSFGRNYGYTF.

The table lists this clonotype with many counts. The chain links TRBV7-9 to TRBJ2-7; possibly TRBD2 for D (6 bases). Trimming took 5 bases from V and 0 from J, leaving 11 bases between them. The germline V gene has CDR1 SEHNR and CDR2 FQNEAQ (reference sequence). The CDR3 contains 14 residues. The chain's CDR3 is CASSPTGSSYEQYF. CDR3 bases: TGTGCCAGCAGCCCGACCGGGAGCTCCTACGAGCAGTACTTC.

This clonotype was seen a few times. J is TRBJ1-4 and V is TRBV30; D gene unclear. The germline V gene encodes CDR1 GTSNPN and CDR2 SVGIG (reference sequence). V was shortened by 1 base and J by 0 bases, with 6 bases between the two germline ends. The CDR3 sequence is 14 residues long. The CDR3 is CAWSEVTTNEKLFF. The CDR3 DNA reads as TGTGCCTGGAGTGAAGTTACAACTAATGAAAAACTGTTTTTT.

To note about this clonotype: This may be a read error: a much more frequent sequence differs by one nucleotide. The chain is built from TRBV7-9 and TRBJ2-3; maybe TRBD1 (5 bases). The germline V gene encodes CDR1 SEHNR and CDR2 FQNEAQ (reference sequence). This CDR3 has 13 residues. This CDR3 reads CGSRRGSPDTQYF. The CDR3 bases are TGTGGCAGCAGAAGGGGCAGCCCAGATACGCAGTATTTT.

This rearrangement joins TRBV20-1 to TRBJ2-1; D not resolved. CDR1 is DFQATT, CDR2 SNEGSKA, per germline (reference sequence). With 0 bases removed from V and 8 bases from J, the gap between germline ends came to 11 bases. The CDR3 runs 13 residues. In DNA, the CDR3 is TGCAGTGCTAGAGATCTTGCTAGTGATGAGCAGTTCTTC. It specifies CSARDLASDEQFF.

Only a few counts were recorded for this clonotype. The chain is built from TRBV29-1 and TRBJ2-3; D gene uncertain. CDR3 length: 15 amino acids. The germline gives CDR1 SQVTM, CDR2 ANQGSEA. Trimming removed 1 base at V and 3 bases at J, with 14 bases between. CDR3 DNA sequence: TGCAGCGTTGAAGGAAGTACAGAAACGACAGATACGCAGTATTTT. Its protein product is CSVEGSTETTDTQYF.

Worth noting for this clonotype: A much larger clonotype is one base distant, so this may be a read error. The CDR3 bases are TGTGCCAGCAGTAAAGACTACGGGGATGGGCTAGCGGGAATGCTTGAGCAGCTCTTC. Translation gives CASSKDYGDGLAGMLEQLF. This rearrangement joins TRBV6-2 or TRBV6-3 to TRBJ2-1; TRBD2 aligns across 9 bases. Germline V gene lookup returns CDR1 MNHEY and CDR2 SVGEGT. CDR3 size: 19 residues.

The rearrangement uses TRBV6-1 and TRBJ2-3; D assignment may be TRBD1 or TRBD2 (5 bases each). Per germline, CDR1 MNHNS and CDR2 SASEGT. The V and J ends lost 1 base and 2 bases respectively, with 10 bases between them. The CDR3 is 15 amino acids. Here the CDR3 reads CASSEEGPITDTQYF. The DNA for the CDR3 is TGTGCCAGCAGTGAAGAGGGACCCATCACAGATACGCAGTATTTT.

This clonotype has only a few counts. The chain links TRBV9 to TRBJ1-2; D not certain. CDR3 length: 13 amino acids. Looked up from germline, CDR1 is SGDLS and CDR2 is YYNGEE. Between the trimmed V and J ends, which lost 4 bases and 2 bases, there was a span of 9 bases. The CDR3 is CASSPQFNYGYTF. CDR3 nucleotide sequence: TGTGCCAGCAGCCCCCAGTTCAACTATGGCTACACCTTC.

The chain recombines TRBV10-2 with TRBJ1-3; D is unclear. Germline CDR1 WSHSY, CDR2 SAAADI. The CDR3 sequence is 12 residues long. The V end lost 10 bases, the J end lost 1 base, and 8 bases lay between the germline ends. This CDR3 is CAIKDSGNTIYF. In DNA form, the CDR3 reads TGCGCCATCAAGGATTCTGGAAACACCATATATTTT.

This clonotype was counted between two and nine times. The chain combines TRBV2 with TRBJ1-3, with a possible D match to TRBD1 (5 bases). V lost 4 bases, J lost 0 bases, and 7 bases lay in between. The CDR3 spans 14 residues. Germline V gene data show CDR1 as SNHLY and CDR2 as FYNNEI. The CDR3 DNA reads TGTGCCAGCAGTGGACAGCTCTCTGGAAACACCATATATTTT. It specifies CASSGQLSGNTIYF. The full variable domain, in which reference TRBV2 and TRBJ1-3 provide the parts outside the CDR3, is EPEVTQTPSHQVTQMGQEVILRCVPISNHLYFYWYRQILGQKVEFLVSFYNNEISEKSEIFDDQFSVERPDGSNFTLKIRSTKLEDSAMYFCASSGQLSGNTIYFGEGSWLTVV.